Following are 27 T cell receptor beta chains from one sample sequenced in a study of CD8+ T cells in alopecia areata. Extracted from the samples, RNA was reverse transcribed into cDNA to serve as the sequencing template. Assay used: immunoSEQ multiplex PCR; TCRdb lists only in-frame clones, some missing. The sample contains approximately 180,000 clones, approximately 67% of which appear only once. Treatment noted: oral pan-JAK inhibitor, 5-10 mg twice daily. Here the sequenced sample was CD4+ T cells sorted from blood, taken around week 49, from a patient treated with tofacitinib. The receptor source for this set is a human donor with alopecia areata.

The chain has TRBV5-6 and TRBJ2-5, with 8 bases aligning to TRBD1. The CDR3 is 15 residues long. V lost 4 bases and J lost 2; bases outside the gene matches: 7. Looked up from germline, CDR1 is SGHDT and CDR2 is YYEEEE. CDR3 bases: TGTGCCAGCAGCCGAGGACAGGGCAAACAAGAGACCCAGTACTTC. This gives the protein CASSRGQGKQETQYF.

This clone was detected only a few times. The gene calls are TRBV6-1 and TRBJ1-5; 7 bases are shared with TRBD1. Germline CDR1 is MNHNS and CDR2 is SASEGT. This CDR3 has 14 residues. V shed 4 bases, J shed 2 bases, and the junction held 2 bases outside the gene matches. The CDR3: CASSGTGGNQPQHF. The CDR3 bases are TGTGCCAGCAGTGGTACAGGGGGCAATCAGCCCCAGCATTTT.

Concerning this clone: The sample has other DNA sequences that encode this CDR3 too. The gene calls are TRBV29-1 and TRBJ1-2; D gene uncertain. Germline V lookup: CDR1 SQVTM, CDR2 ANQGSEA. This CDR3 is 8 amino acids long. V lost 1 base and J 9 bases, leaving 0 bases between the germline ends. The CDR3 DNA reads TGCAGCGTTGAAGGCTACACCTTC. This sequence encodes CSVEGYTF.

The CDR3: CASRPGEGATQPQHF. CDR3 DNA: TGCGCCAGCAGACCAGGGGAGGGGGCGACTCAGCCCCAGCATTTT. The genes are TRBV4-1 and TRBJ1-5, with 7 nucleotides matching TRBD1. Trimming cost V 6 bases and J 6 bases; bases outside gene matches: 11. The CDR3 contains 15 residues. Germline V gene sequence: CDR1 MGHRA, CDR2 YSYEKL.

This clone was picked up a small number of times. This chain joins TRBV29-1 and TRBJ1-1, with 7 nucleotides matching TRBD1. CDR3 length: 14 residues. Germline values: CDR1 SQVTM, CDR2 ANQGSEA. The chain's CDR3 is CRARRGGENTEAFF. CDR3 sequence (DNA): TGCAGAGCTCGAAGAGGGGGCGAGAACACTGAAGCTTTCTTT. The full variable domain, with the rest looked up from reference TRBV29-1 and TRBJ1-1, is SAVISQKPSRDICQRGTSLTIQCQVDSQVTMMFWYRQQPGQSLTLIATANQGSEATYESGFVIDKFPISRPNLTFSTLTVSNMSPEDSSIYLCRARRGGENTEAFFGQGTRLTVV.

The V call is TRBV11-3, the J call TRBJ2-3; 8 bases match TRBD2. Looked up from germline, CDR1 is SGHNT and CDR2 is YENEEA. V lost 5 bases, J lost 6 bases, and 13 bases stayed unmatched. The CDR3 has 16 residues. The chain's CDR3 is CASSPGGDFYMDTQYF. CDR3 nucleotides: TGTGCCAGCAGCCCGGGAGGGGACTTCTACATGGATACGCAGTATTTT.

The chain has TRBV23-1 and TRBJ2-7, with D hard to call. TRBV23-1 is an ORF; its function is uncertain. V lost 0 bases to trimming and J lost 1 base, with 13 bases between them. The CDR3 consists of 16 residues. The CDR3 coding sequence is TGCGCCAGCAGTCAATCCGGCAGCCTCCTTTCCTACGAGCAGTACTTC. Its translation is CASSQSGSLLSYEQYF.

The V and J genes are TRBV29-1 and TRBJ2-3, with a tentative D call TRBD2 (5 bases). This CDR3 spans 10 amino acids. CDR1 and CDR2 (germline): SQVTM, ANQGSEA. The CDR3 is CAGSTDTQYF. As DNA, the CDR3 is TGCGCGGGTAGCACAGATACGCAGTATTTT.

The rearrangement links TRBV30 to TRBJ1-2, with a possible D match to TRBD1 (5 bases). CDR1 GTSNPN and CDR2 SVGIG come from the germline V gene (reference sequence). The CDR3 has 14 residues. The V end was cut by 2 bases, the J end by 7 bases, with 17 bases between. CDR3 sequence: CAWSPRRGGGGYTF. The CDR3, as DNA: TGTGCCTGGAGTCCCCGGCGGGGCGGAGGTGGCTACACCTTC.

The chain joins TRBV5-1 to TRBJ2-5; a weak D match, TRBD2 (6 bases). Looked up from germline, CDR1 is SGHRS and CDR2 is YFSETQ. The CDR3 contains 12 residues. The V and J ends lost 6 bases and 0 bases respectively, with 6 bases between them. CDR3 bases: TGCGCCAGCACGGGGGACCAAGAGACCCAGTACTTC. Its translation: CASTGDQETQYF.

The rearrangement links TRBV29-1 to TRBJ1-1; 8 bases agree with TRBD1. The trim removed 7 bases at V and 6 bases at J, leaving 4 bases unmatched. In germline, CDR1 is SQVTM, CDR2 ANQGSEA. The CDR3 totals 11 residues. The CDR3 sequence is CSGTGGPEAFF. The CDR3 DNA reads TGCAGCGGAACAGGGGGGCCTGAAGCTTTCTTT. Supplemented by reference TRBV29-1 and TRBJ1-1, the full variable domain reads SAVISQKPSRDICQRGTSLTIQCQVDSQVTMMFWYRQQPGQSLTLIATANQGSEATYESGFVIDKFPISRPNLTFSTLTVSNMSPEDSSIYLCSGTGGPEAFFGQGTRLTVV.

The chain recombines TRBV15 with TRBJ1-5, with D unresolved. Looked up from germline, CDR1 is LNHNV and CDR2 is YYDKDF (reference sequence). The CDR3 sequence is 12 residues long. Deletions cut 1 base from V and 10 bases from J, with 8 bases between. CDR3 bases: TGTGCCACCAGCAGAGTGTCAGTTCCCCAGCATTTT. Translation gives CATSRVSVPQHF.

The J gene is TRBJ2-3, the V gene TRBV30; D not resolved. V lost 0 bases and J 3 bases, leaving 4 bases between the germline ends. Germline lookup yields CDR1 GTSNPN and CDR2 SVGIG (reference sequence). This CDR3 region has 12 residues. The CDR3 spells CAWSVQTDTQYF. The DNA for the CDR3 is TGTGCCTGGAGTGTACAAACAGATACGCAGTATTTT.

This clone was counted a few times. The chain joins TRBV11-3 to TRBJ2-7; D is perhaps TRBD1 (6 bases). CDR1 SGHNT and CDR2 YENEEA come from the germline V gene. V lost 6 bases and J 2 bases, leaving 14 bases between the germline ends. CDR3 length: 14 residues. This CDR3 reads CASSSTGPAYEQYF. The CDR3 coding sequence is TGTGCCAGCAGTTCGACAGGTCCCGCCTACGAGCAGTACTTC.

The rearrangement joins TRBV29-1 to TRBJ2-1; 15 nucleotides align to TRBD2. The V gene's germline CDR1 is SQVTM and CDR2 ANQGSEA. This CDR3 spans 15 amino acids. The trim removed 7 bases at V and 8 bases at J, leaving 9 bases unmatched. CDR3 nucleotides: TGCAGCGCCAGGACTAGCGGGGGGGCAAGAGATGAGCAGTTCTTC. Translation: CSARTSGGARDEQFF.

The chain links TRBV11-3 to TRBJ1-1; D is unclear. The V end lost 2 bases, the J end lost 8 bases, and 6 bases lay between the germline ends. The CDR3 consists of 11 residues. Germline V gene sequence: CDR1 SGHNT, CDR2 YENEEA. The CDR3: CASSLSREAFF. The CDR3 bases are TGTGCCAGCAGCTTATCCAGAGAAGCTTTCTTT.

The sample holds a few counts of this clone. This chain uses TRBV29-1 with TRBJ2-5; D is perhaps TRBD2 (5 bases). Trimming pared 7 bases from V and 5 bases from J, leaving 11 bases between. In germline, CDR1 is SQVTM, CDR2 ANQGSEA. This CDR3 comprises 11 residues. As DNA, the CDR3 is TGCAGCGACCTAAGAGGGGAGACCCAGTACTTC. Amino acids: CSDLRGETQYF.

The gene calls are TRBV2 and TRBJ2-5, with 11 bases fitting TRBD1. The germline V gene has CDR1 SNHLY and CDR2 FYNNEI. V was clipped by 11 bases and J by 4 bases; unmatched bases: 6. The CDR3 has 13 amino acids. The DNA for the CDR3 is TGTGCCCGCTCCGGGACAGGGGGAGAGACCCAGTACTTC. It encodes CARSGTGGETQYF.

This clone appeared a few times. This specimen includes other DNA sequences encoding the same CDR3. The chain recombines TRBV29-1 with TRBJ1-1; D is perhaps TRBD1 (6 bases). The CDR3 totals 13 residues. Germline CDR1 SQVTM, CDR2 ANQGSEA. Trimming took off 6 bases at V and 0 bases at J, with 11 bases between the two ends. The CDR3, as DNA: TGCAGCGTGGCTGGGACACTGAACACTGAAGCTTTCTTT. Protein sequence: CSVAGTLNTEAFF.

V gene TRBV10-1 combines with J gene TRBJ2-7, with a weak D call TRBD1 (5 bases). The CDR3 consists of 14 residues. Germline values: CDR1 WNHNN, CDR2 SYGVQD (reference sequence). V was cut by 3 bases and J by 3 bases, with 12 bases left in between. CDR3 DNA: TGCGCCAGCAGTGAAGGGGTAGGCCACTACGAGCAGTACTTC. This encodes CASSEGVGHYEQYF.

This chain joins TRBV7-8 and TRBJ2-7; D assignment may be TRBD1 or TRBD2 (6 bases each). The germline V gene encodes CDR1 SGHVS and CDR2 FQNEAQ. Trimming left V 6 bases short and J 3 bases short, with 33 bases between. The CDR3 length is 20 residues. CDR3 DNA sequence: TGTGCCAGCAGTAACGACGTCGGGAGTGGGGGACACATGACGCACTACGAGCAGTACTTC. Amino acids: CASSNDVGSGGHMTHYEQYF.

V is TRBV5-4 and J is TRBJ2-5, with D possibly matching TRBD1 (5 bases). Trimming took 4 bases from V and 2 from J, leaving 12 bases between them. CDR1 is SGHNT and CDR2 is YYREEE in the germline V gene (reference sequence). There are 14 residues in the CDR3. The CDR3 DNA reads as TGTGCCAGCAGCCTACAGGACGGACAAGAGACCCAGTACTTC. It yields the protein CASSLQDGQETQYF. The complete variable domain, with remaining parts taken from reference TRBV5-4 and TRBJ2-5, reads ETGVTQSPTHLIKTRGQQVTLRCSSQSGHNTVSWYQQALGQGPQFIFQYYREEENGRGNFPPRFSGLQFPNYSSELNVNALELDDSALYLCASSLQDGQETQYFGPGTRLLVL.

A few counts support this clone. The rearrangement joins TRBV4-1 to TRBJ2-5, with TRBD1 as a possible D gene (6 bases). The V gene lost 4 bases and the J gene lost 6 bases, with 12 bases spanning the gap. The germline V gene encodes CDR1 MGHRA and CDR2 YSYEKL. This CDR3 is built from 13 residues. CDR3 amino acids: CASSRDTFKTQYF. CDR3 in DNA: TGCGCCAGCAGCCGGGACACTTTTAAGACCCAGTACTTC.

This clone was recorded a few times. The CDR3 here is CASSRSGGTEETQYF. CDR3 DNA: TGTGCCAGCAGCCGGAGCGGGGGGACCGAAGAGACCCAGTACTTC. The chain has TRBV2 and TRBJ2-5; 9 nucleotides line up with TRBD2. The CDR3 loop spans 15 amino acids. Germline CDR1 and CDR2: SNHLY and FYNNEI. V lost 6 bases and J lost 3; bases outside the gene matches: 8.

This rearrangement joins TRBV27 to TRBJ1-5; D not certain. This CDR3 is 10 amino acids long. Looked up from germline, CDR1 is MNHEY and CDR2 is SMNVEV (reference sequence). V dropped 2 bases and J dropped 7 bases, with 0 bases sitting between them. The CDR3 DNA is TGTGCCAGCAGTTTACAGCCCCAGCATTTT. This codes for CASSLQPQHF.

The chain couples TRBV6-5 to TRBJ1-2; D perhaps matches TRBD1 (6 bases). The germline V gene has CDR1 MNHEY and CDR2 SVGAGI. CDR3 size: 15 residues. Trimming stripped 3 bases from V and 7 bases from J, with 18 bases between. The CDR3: CASSYKTGNVGGYTF. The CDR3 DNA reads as TGTGCCAGCAGTTATAAAACAGGGAATGTCGGTGGCTACACCTTC.

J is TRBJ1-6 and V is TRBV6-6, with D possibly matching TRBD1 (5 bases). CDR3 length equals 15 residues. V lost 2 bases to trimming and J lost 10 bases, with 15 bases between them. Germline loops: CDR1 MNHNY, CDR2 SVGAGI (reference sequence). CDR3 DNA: TGTGCCAGCAGTTACGGTGGGGCGAGGGACTCACCCCTCCACTTT. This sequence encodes CASSYGGARDSPLHF.